This paragraph reports one T cell receptor beta chain. This clone has just one count. What this receptor recognizes is not known. Nothing much larger sits one base from this clone, and base qualities are not available. The record originates from a study of blood T cell repertoires in COVID-19 (dated by TCRdb to the early 2020s). Study-wide context: Samples covering the acute and convalescent phases of COVID-19 were provided by collaborators in the United States, Italy and Spain. The material from the prospective study consisted of cDNA or gDNA derived from T cells, B-cell-depleted T cells, or PBMCs. Subjects who had been exposed to COVID-19, were actively infected with it, or had recovered from it provided the deeply sampled blood TCRbeta repertoires that made up the dataset. The repertoires were made available in a free public database intended to serve as a resource for research on the immune response to SARS-CoV-2. The samples were drawn from the first 160 participants of the ongoing ImmuneRACE study and from 1,254 subjects provided by 6 global collaborators. Sample metadata almost always included a de-identified subject ID, COVID-19 status, age in years and sex. Where HLA class I and class II types were available, the types were taken from metadata supplied by the sample provider, not from assay-based typing.

The immunoSEQ Assay, a bias-controlled multiplex PCR, was used to amplify TCRbeta CDR3 regions from genomic DNA. On the study's bioinformatics: Within the assay, amplification of reference gene primers was used to estimate how many nucleated cells each sample contained. To quantify the absolute abundance of each unique TCRbeta CDR3 rearrangement, sequence reads were collapsed and filtered. Productive Simpson clonality was computed per sample as the square root of Simpson's diversity index over productive rearrangements. Sourced from immuneACCESS, this table was stored by TCRdb with only in-frame sequences that have V and J called. A share of the clones is absent; for the studies checked, an unresolved V gene accounts for under half, and the remainder has no known explanation. The V and J calls and clone size were taken over from that table, and D and trimming were inferred from the DNA. The sample includes over 110,000 clones, with around 89% observed a single time. About 28% of the sample rests with the top ten.

V is cut by 4 bases and J by 4 bases, and the space between the germline ends is 16 bases. Taken from cysteine to phenylalanine, the CDR3 has 15 residues. Just CDR3 DNA is preserved here, 45 bases in frame from base 1. The germline V gene (reference sequence) specifies LNHDA as CDR1 and SQIVND as CDR2. Collaborating institutions collected whole blood in K2EDTA tubes following their own protocols. For TCRbeta analysis, collaborator samples were shipped as frozen whole blood, as isolated PBMCs, or as DNA extracted from either sample type. What the authors observed across the whole study: The quantity of clinical and demographic metadata differed by source and by participant and was supplied without curation.

The sequenced sample consisted of peripheral blood. This clonotype was sampled from a human donor in a cohort sampled during active COVID-19. This chain is built from TRBV19 and TRBJ1-2, and perhaps TRBD1 as D gene, on 5 matching bases. DNA sequence: TGTGCCAGTAGTAGTGCGGCCCTCGGGGGCTATGGCTACACCTTC. The encoded protein is CASSSAALGGYGYTF.